This T cell receptor (beta chain) was sequenced for a study of PD-L1 blockade in urothelial cancer. Study outcomes and limitations: Pretreatment blood TCR clonality under the median forecast improved survival.

Turning to this clone: What it binds is not known.

Indicated time point: pretreatment peripheral blood. What went into each PCR as a spike was synthetic TCR analog templates. The repertoire was sequenced with immunoSEQ multiplex PCR; TCRdb's copy has only in-frame clones and lacks some. The sample lists roughly 47,000 clones; 79% were seen once. CDR1 KGHSY and CDR2 FQNENV come from the germline V gene. V lost 2 bases to trimming and J lost 0 bases, with 8 bases between them. This CDR3 region has 15 residues. The rearrangement links TRBV16 to TRBJ1-3; no clear D. The receptor comes from a man between 65 and 85 years old with urothelial cancer. Sequenced here: PBMCs, sampled around atezolizumab (anti-PD-L1) treatment. CDR3 nucleotide sequence: TGTGCCAGCAGCCAAGAGGTATTCTCTGGAAACACCATATATTTT. Its translation: CASSQEVFSGNTIYF.